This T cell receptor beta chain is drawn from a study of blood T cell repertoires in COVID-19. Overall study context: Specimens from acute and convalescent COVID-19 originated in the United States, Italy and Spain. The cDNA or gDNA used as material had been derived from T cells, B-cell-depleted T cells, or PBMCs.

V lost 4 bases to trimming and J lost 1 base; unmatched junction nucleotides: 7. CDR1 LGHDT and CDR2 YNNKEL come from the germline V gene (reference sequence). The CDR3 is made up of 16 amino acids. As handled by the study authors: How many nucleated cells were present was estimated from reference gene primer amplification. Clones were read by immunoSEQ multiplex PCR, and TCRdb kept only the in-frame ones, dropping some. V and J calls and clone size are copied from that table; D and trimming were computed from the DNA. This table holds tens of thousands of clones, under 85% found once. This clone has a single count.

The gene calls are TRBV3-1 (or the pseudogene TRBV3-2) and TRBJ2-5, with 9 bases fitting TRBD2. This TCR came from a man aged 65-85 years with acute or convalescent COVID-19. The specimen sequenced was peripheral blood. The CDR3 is CASSPLAGSTQETQYF. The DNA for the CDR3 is TGTGCCAGCAGCCCCCTAGCGGGATCGACCCAAGAGACCCAGTACTTC.